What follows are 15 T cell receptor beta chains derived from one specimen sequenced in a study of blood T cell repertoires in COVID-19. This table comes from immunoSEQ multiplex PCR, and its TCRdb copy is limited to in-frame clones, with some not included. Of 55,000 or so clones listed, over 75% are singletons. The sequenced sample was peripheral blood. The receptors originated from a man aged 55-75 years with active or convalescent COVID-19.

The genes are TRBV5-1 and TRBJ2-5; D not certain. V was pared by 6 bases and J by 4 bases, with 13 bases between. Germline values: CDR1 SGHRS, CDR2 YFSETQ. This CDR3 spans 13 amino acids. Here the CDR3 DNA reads TGCGCCAGCACCTCTCCCTCCGGAGAGACCCAGTACTTC. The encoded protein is CASTSPSGETQYF.

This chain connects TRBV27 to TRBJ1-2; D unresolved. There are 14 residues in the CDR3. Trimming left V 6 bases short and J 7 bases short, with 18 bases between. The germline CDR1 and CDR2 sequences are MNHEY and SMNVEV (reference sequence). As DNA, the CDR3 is TGTGCCAGCAGAACCGAGACCACCAGGTCTGGCTACACCTTC. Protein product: CASRTETTRSGYTF.

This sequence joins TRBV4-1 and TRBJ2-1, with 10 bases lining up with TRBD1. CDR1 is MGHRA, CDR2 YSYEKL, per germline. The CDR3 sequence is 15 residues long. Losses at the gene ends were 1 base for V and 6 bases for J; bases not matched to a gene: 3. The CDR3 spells CASSQATGGLNEQFF. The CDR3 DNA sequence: TGCGCCAGCAGCCAAGCGACAGGGGGCCTCAATGAGCAGTTCTTC.

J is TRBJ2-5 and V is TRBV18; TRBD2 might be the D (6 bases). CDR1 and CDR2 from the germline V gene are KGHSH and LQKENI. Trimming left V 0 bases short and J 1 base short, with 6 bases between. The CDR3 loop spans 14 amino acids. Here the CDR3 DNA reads TGTGCCAGCTCACCACCGGGACTCCAAGAGACCCAGTACTTC. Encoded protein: CASSPPGLQETQYF.

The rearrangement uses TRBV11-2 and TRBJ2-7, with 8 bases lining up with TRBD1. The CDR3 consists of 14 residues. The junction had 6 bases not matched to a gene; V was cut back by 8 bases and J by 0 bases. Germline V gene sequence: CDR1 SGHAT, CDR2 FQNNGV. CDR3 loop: CASDPGGLSYEQYF. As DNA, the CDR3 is TGTGCCAGCGATCCAGGGGGCCTCTCCTACGAGCAGTACTTC.

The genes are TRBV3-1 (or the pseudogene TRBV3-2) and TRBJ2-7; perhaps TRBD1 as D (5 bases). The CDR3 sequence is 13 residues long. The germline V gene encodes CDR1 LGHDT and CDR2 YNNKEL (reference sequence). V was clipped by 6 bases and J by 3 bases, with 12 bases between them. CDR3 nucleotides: TGTGCCAGCAGGGGGCTTTTTGGCTACGAGCAGTACTTC. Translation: CASRGLFGYEQYF.

CDR3 region: CASSYSIQGREQYF. The CDR3 DNA reads TGTGCCAGCAGTTACTCGATACAGGGGCGGGAGCAGTACTTC. This sequence joins TRBV6-5 and TRBJ2-7, with 7 positions matching TRBD1. The ends lost 0 bases at V and 7 bases at J; junction bases unmatched: 6. The CDR3 has 14 amino acids. CDR1 MNHEY and CDR2 SVGAGI come from the germline V gene.

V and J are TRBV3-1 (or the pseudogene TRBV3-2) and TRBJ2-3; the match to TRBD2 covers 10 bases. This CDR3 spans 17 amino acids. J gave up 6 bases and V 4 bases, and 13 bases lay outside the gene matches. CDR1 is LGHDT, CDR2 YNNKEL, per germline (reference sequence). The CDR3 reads CASSRNPGLAFGDTQYF. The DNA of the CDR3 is TGTGCCAGCAGCCGAAATCCGGGACTAGCGTTCGGGGATACGCAGTATTTT.

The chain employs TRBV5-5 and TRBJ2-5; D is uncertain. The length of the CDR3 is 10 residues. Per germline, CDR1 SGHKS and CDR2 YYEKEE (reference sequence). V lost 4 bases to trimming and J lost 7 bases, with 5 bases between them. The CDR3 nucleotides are TGTGCCAGCAGCCCGCGGACCCAGTACTTC. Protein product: CASSPRTQYF.

CDR3 loop: CASSSPGQKNSPLHF. The CDR3, as DNA: TGTGCCAGCAGTTCTCCGGGACAGAAGAATTCACCCCTCCACTTT. V usage is TRBV6-5 and J usage is TRBJ1-6; 7 positions agree with TRBD1. The ends lost 4 bases at V and 7 bases at J; junction bases unmatched: 7. Germline values: CDR1 MNHEY, CDR2 SVGAGI. This CDR3 is built from 15 residues.

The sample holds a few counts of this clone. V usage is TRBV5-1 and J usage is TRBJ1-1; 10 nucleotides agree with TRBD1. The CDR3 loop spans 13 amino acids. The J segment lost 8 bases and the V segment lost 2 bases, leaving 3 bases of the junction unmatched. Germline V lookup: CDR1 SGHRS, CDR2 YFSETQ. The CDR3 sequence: CASSFRTGGEAFF. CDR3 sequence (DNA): TGCGCCAGCAGCTTTAGGACAGGGGGAGAAGCTTTCTTT.

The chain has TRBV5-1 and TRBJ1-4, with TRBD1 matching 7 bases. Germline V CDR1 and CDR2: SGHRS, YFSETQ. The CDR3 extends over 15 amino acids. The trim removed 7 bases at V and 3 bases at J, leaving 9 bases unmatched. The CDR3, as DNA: TGCGCCAGCGGAGAGGAGGGGGCGTCTAATGAAAAACTGTTTTTT. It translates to CASGEEGASNEKLFF.

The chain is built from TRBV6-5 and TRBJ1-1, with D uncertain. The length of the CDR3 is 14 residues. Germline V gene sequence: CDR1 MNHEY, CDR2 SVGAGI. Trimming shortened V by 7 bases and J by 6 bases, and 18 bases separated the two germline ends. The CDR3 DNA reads TGTGCCAGCAAGCAGACCGGGGTGAAGGCTGAAGCTTTCTTT. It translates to CASKQTGVKAEAFF.

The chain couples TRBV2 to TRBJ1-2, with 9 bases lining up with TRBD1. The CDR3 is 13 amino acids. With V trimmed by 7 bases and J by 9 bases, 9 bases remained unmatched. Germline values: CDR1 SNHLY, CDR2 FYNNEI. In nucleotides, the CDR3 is TGTGCCAGCACCGGGACAGGGCCCTGGAGCTACACCTTC. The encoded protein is CASTGTGPWSYTF.

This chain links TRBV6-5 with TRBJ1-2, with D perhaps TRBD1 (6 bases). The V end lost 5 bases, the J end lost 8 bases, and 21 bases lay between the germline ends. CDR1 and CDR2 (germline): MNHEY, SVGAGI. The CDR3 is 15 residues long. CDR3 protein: CASSKQTGRSRGYTF. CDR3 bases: TGTGCCAGCAGTAAACAGACAGGCCGTTCCCGCGGCTACACCTTC.